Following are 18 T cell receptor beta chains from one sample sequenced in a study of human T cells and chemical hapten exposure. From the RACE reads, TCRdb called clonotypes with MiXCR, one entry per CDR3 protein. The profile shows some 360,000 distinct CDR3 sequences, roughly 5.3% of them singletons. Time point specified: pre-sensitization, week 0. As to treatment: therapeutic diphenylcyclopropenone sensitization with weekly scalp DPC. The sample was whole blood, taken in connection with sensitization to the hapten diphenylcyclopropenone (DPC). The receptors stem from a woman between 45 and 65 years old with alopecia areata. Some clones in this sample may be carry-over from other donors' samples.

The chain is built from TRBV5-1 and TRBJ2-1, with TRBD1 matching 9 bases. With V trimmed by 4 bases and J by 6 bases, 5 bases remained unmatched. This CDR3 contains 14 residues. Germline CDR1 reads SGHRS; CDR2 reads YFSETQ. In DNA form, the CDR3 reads TGCGCCAGCAGCCCGAGACAGGGGGTCAATGAGCAGTTCTTC. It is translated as CASSPRQGVNEQFF.

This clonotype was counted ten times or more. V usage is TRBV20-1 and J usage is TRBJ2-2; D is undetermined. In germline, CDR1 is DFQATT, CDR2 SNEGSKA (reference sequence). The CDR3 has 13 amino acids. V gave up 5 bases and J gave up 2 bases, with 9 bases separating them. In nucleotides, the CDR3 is TGCAGTGCTCCCTTCCCCAACACCGGGGAGCTGTTTTTT. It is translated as CSAPFPNTGELFF.

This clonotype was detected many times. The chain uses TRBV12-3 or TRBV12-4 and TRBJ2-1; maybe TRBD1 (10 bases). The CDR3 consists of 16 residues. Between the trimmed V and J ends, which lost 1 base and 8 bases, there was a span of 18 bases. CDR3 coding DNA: TGTGCCAGCAGTTTAGTGGCTAGCGGGACAGGGGATGAGCAGTTCTTC. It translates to CASSLVASGTGDEQFF.

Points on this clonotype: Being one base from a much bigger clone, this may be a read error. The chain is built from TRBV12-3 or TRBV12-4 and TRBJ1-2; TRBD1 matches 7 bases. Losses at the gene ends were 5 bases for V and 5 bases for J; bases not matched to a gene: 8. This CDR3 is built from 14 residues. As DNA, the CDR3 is TGTGCCAGCAGTCCTAACAGGGGAGTTTATGGCTACACCTTC. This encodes CASSPNRGVYGYTF.

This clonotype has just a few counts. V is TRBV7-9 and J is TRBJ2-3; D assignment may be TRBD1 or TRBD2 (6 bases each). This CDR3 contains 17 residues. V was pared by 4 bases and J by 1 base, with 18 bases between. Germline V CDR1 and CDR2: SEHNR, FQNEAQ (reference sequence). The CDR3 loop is CASSSLLAEGGTDTQYF. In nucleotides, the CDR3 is TGTGCCAGCAGCTCCCTTTTGGCGGAGGGGGGCACAGATACGCAGTATTTT. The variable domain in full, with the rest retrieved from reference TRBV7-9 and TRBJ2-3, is DTGVSQNPRHKITKRGQNVTFRCDPISEHNRLYWYRQTLGQGPEFLTYFQNEAQLEKSRLLSDRFSAERPKGSFSTLEIQRTEQGDSAMYLCASSSLLAEGGTDTQYFGPGTRLTVL.

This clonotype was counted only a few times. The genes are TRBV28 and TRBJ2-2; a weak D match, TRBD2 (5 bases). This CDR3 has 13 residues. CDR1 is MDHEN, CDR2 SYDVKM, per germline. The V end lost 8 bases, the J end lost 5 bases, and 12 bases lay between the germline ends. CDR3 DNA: TGTGCCAGCCGACCGGGGATAACCGGGGAGCTGTTTTTT. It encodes CASRPGITGELFF.

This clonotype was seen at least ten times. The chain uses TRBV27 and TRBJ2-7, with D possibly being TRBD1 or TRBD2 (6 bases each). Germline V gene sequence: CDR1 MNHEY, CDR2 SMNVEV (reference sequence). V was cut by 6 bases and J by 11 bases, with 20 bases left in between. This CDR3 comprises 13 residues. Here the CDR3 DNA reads TGTGCCAGCAGCTTAGTTGGGGGGCGCGATAAGTACTTC. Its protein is CASSLVGGRDKYF.

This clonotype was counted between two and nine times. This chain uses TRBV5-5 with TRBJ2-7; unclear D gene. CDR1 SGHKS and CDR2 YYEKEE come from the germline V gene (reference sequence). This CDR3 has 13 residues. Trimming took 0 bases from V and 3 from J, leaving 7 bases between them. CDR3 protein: CASSLDSGYEQYF. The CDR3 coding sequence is TGTGCCAGCAGCTTGGACTCGGGCTACGAGCAGTACTTC.

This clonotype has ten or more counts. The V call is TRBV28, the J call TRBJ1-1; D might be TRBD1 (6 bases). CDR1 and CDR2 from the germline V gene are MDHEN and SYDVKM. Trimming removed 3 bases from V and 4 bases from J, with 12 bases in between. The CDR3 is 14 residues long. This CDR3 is CASSFRGRPTEAFF. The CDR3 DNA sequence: TGTGCCAGCAGTTTTAGGGGGAGACCCACTGAAGCTTTCTTT.

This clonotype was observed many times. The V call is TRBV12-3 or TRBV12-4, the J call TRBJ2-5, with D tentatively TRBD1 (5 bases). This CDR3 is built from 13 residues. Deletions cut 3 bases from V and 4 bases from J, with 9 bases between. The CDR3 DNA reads TGTGCCAGCAGTTTGTCAGGGCTAGAGACCCAGTACTTC. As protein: CASSLSGLETQYF.

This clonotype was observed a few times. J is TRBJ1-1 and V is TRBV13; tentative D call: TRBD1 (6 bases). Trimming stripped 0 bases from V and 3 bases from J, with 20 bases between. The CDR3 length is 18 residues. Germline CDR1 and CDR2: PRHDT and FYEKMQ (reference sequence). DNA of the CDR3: TGTGCCAGCAGCTTAGGACTTAACGGGGGACACGGAGACACTGAAGCTTTCTTT. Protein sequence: CASSLGLNGGHGDTEAFF.

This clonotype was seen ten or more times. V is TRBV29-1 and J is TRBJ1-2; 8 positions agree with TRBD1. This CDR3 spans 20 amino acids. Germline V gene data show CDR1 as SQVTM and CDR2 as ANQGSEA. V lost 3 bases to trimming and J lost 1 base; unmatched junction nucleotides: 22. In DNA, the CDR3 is TGCAGCGTTGATATCTTGGACAGGGCTCTTCCGACTTTACTTAACTATGGCTACACCTTC. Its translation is CSVDILDRALPTLLNYGYTF.

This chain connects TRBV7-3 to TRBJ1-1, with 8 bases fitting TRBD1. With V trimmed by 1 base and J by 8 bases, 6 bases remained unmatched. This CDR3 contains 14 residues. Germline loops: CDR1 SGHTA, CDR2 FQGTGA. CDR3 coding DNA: TGTGCCAGCAGCTTAATTGGACAGGGAGGAGAAGCTTTCTTT. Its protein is CASSLIGQGGEAFF.

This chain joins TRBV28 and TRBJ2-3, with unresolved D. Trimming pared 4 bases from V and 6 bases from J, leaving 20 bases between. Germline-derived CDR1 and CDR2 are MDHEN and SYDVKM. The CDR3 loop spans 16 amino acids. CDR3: CASSSIRAGEWDTQYF. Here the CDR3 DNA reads TGTGCCAGCAGTTCCATCCGGGCCGGAGAGTGGGATACGCAGTATTTT.

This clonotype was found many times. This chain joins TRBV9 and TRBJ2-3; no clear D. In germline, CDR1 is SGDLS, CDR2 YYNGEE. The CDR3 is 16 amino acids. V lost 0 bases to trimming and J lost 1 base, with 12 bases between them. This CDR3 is CASSVEITLRTDTQYF. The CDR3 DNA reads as TGTGCCAGCAGCGTAGAAATTACCTTGCGCACAGATACGCAGTATTTT.

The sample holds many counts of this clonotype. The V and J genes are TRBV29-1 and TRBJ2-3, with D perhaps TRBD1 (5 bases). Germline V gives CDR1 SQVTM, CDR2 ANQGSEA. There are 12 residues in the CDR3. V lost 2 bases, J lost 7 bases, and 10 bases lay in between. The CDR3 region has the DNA TGCAGCGTTGAACTCAGGGAAAATACGCAGTATTTT. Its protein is CSVELRENTQYF.

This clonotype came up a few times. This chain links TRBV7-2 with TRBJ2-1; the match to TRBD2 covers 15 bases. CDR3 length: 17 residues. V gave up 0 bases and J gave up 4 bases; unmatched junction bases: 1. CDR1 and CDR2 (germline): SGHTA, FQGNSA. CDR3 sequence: CASSLAGTSGGYNEQFF. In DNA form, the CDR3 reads TGTGCCAGCAGCTTAGCCGGGACTAGCGGGGGGTACAATGAGCAGTTCTTC.

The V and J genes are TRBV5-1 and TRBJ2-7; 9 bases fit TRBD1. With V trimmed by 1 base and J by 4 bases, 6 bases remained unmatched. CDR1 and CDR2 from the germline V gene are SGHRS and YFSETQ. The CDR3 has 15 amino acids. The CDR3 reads CASSLTGTGFYEQYF. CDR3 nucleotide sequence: TGCGCCAGCAGCTTGACCGGGACAGGGTTTTACGAGCAGTACTTC.